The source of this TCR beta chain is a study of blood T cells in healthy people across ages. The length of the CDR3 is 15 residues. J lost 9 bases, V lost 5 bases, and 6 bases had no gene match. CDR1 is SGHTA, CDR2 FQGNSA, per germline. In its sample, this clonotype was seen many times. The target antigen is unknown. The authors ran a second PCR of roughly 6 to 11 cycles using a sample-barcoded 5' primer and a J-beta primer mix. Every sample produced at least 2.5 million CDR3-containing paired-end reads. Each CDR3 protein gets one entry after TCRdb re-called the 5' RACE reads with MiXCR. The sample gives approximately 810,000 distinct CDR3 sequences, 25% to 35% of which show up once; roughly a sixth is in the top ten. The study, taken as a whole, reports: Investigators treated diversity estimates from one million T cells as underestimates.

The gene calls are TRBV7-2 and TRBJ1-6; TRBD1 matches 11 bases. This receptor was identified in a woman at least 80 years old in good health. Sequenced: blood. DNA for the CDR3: TGTGCCAGCAGCCAATCGGGACAGGGGGGTTCACCCCTCCACTTT. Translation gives CASSQSGQGGSPLHF.